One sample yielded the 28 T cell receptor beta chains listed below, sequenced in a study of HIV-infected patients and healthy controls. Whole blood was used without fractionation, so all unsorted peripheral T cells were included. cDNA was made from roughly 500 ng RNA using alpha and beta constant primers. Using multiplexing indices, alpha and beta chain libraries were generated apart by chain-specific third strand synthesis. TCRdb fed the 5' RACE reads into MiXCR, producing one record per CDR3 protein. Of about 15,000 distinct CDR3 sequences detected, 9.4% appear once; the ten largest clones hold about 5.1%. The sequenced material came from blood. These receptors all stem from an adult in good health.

The CDR3 is CASSHSGLTTYEQYV. The CDR3 nucleotides read TGTGCCAGCAGCCACAGCGGTCTTACGACCTACGAGCAGTACGTC. V and J are TRBV7-4 and TRBJ2-7; D is possibly TRBD2 (5 bases). The CDR3 is 15 residues long. V shed 5 bases and J shed 2 bases, with 16 bases lying between them. Germline loops: CDR1 SGHVT, CDR2 SQSDAQ.

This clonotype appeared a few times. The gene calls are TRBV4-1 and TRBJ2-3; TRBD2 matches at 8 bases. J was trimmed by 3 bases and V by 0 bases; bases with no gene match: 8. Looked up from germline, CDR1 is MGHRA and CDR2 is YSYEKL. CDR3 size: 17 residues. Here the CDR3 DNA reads TGCGCCAGCAGCCAAGAGGTACGAAGCGGGAGTACAGATACGCAGTATTTT. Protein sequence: CASSQEVRSGSTDTQYF.

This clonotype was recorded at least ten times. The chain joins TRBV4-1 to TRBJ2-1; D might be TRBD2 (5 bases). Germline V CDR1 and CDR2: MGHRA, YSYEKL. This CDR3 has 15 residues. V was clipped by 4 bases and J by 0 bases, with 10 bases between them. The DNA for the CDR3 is TGCGCCAGCAGCCGTCTAGCCTCCTCCTACAATGAGCAGTTCTTC. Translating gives CASSRLASSYNEQFF.

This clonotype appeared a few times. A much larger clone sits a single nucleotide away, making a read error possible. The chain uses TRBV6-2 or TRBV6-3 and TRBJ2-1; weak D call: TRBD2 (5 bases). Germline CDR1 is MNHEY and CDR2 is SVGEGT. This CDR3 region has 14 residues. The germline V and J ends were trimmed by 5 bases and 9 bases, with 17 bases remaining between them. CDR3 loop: CASSTPPLGVEQFF. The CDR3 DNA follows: TGTGCCAGCAGTACCCCCCCACTAGGAGTTGAGCAGTTCTTC.

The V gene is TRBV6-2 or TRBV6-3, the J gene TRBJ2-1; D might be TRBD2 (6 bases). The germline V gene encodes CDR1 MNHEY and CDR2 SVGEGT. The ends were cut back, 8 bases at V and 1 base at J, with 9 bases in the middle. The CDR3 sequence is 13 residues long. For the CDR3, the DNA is TGTGCCAGCGGGCGGGAATCCTACAATGAGCAGTTCTTC. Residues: CASGRESYNEQFF.

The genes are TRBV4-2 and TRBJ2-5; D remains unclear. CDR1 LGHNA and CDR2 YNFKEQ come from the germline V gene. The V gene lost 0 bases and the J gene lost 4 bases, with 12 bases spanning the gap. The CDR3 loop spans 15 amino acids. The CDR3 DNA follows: TGTGCCAGCAGCCAAGATCTTACGGGTCGAGAGACCCAGTACTTC. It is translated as CASSQDLTGRETQYF.

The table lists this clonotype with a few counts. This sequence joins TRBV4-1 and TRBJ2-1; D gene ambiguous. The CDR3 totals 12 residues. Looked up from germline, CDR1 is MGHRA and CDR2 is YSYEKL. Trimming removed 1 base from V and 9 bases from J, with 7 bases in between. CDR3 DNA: TGCGCCAGCAGCCAAGGGGCTAGTGAGCAGTTCTTC. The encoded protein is CASSQGASEQFF.

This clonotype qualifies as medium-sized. CDR3 nucleotide sequence: TGTGCCAGCAGTGAAGGGAAAGGTCAGCCCCAGCATTTT. It codes for CASSEGKGQPQHF. This rearrangement joins TRBV2 to TRBJ1-5; D uncertain. V lost 1 base to trimming and J lost 6 bases, with 7 bases between them. Germline V gene data show CDR1 as SNHLY and CDR2 as FYNNEI. This CDR3 region has 13 residues.

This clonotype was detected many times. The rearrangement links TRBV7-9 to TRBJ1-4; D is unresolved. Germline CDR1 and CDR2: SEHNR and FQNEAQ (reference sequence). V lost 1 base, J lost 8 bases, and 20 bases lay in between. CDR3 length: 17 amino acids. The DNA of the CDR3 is TGTGCCAGCAGCTTAGACCGGCGATCAGGAGCGGGGGAAAAACTGTTTTTT. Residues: CASSLDRRSGAGEKLFF.

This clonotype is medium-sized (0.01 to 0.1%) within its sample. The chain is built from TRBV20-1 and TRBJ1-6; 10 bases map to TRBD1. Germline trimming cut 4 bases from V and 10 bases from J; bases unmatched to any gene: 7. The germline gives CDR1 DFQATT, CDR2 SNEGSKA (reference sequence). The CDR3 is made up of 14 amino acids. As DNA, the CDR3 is TGCAGTGCTAATCCGGGACAGGGGTTATCACCCCTCCACTTT. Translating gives CSANPGQGLSPLHF.

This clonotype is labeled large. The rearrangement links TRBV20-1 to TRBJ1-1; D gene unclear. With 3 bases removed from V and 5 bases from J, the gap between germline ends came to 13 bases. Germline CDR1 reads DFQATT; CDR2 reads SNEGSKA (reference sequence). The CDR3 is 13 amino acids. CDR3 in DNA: TGCAGTGCTAGTAAGGGATCGGAGACTGAAGCTTTCTTT. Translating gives CSASKGSETEAFF.

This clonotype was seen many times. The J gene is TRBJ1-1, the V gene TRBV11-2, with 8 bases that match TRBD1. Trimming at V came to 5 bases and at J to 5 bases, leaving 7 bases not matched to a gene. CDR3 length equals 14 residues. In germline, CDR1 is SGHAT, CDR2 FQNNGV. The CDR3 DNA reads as TGTGCCAGCAGCCCCACAGGGGGATCGACTGAAGCTTTCTTT. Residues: CASSPTGGSTEAFF.

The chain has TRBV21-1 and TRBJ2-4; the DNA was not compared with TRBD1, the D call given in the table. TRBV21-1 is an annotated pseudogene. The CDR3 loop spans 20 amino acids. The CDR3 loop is CASSSKRGQVRSWAKNIQYF. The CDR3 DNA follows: TGTGCCAGCAGCTCAAAGCGGGGACAGGTCCGATCGTGGGCCAAAAACATTCAGTACTTC.

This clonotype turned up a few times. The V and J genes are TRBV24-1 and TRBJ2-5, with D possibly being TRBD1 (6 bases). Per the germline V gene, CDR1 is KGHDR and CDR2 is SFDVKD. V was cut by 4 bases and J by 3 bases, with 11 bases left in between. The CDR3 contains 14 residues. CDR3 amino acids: CATSETTGEETQYF. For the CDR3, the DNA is TGTGCCACCAGTGAAACGACAGGAGAAGAGACCCAGTACTTC.

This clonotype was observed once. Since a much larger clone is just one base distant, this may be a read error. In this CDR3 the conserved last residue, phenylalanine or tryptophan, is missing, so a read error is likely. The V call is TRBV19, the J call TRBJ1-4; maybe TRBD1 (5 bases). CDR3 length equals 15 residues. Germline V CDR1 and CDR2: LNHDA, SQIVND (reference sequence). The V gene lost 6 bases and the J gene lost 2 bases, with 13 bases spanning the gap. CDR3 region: CASSPPGTTNEKLFI. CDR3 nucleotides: TGTGCCAGTAGCCCCCCCGGGACGACTAATGAAAAACTGTTTATT.

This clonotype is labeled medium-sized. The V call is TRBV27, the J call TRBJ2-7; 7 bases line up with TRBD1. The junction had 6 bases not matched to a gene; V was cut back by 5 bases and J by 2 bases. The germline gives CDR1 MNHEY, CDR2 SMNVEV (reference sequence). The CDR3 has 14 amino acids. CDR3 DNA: TGTGCCAGCAGTCCCTGGGACAGCGCCTACGAGCAGTACTTC. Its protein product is CASSPWDSAYEQYF.

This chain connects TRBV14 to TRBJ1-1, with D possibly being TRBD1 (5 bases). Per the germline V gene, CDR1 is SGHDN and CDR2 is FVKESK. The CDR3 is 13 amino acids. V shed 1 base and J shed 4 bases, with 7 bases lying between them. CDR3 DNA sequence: TGTGCCAGCAGCCAAGTCCAGGGCACTGAAGCTTTCTTT. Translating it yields CASSQVQGTEAFF.

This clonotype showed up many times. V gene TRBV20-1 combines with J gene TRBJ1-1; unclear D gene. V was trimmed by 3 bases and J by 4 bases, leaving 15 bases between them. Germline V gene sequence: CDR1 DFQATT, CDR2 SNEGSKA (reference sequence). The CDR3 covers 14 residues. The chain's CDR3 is CSASSMGLGTEAFF. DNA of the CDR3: TGCAGTGCTAGTTCTATGGGTTTGGGCACTGAAGCTTTCTTT.

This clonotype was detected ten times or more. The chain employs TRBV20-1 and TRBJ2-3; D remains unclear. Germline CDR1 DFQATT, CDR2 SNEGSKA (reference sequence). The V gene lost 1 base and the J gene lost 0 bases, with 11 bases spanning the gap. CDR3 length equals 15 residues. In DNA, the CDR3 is TGCAGTGCTAGAGCGGCACAGACCAGCACAGATACGCAGTATTTT. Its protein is CSARAAQTSTDTQYF.

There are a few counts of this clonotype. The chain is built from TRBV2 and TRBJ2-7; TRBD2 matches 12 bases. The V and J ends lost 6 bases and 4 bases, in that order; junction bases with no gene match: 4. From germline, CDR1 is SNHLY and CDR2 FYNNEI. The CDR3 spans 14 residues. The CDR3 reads CASSPSGRVYEQYV. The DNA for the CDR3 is TGTGCCAGCAGCCCTAGCGGGAGGGTGTACGAGCAGTACGTC.

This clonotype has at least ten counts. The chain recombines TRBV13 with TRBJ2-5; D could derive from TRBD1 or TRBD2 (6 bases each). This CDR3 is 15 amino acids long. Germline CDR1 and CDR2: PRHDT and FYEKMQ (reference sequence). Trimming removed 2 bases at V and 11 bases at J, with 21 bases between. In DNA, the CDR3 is TGTGCCAGCAGCTTACAGGGGTCCGCGGGGTATGCACAGTACTTC. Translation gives CASSLQGSAGYAQYF.

The DNA for the CDR3 is TGTGCCAGCAGTTTATCAGGGATAATCACAGATACGCAGTATTTT. Protein: CASSLSGIITDTQYF. V usage is TRBV12-3 or TRBV12-4 and J usage is TRBJ2-3; possibly TRBD1 for D (5 bases). Deletions cut 2 bases from V and 2 bases from J, with 11 bases between. CDR3 length: 15 amino acids.

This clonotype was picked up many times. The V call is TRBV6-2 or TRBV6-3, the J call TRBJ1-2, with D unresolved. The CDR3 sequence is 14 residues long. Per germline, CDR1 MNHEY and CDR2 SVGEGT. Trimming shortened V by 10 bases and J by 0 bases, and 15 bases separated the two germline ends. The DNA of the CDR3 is TGTGCCATCCTCGGAGGAACAGCTAACTATGGCTACACCTTC. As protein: CAILGGTANYGYTF.

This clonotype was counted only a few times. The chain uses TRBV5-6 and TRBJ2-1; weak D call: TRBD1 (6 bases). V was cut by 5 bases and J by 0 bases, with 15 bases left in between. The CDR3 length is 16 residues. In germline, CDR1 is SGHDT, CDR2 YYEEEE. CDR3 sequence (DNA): TGTGCCAGCAGGAATGGGGGCCCGAGCTCCTACAATGAGCAGTTCTTC. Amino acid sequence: CASRNGGPSSYNEQFF.

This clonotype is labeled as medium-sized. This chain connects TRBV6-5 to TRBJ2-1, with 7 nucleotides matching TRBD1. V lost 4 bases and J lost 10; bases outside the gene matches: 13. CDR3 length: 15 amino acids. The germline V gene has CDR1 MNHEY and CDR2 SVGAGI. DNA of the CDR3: TGTGCCAGCAGTTCCACACCTTACAGGGGAAGCGAGCAGTTCTTC. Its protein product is CASSSTPYRGSEQFF.

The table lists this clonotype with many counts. CDR3 nucleotide sequence: TGTGCCAGCACCATTACAGGGCCCCCCCAAGAGACCCAGTACTTC. Amino acids: CASTITGPPQETQYF. V gene TRBV6-2 or TRBV6-3 combines with J gene TRBJ2-5, with a weak D call TRBD1 (6 bases). Germline V gives CDR1 MNHEY, CDR2 SVGEGT. V shed 7 bases and J shed 1 base, with 16 bases lying between them. The CDR3 has 15 amino acids.

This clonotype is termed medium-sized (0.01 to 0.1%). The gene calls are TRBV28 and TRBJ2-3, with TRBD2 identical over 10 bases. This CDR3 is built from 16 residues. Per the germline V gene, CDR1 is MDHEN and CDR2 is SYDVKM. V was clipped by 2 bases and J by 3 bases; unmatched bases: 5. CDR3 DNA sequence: TGTGCCAGCAGTTTACTAGCGGGAGCAGGTACAGATACGCAGTATTTT. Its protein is CASSLLAGAGTDTQYF.

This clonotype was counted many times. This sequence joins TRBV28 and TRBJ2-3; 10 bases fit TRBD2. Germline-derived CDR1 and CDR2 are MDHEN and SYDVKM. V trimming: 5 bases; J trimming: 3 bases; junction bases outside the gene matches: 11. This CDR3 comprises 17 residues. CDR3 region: CASSGLAGVVRTDTQYF. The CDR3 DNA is TGTGCCAGCAGTGGGCTAGCGGGAGTGGTTAGGACAGATACGCAGTATTTT. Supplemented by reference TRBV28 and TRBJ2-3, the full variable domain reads DVKVTQSSRYLVKRTGEKVFLECVQDMDHENMFWYRQDPGLGLRLIYFSYDVKMKEKGDIPEGYSVSREKKERFSLILESASTNQTSMYLCASSGLAGVVRTDTQYFGPGTRLTVL.